This TCR beta chain was recovered during a study of blood T cell repertoires in COVID-19. Study summary: Acute and convalescent COVID-19 specimens originated in the United States, Italy and Spain.

This table comes from immunoSEQ multiplex PCR, and its TCRdb copy is limited to in-frame clones, with some not included. Here the sample spans a few hundred thousand clones, around 92% being singletons. The receptor's source is a young man who had recovered from COVID-19. Input material: peripheral blood.

CDR3 loop: CASSAPREGVYNEQFF. The CDR3 DNA sequence: TGTGCCAGCAGCGCACCACGGGAGGGGGTCTACAATGAGCAGTTCTTC. The genes are TRBV9 and TRBJ2-1, with 8 bases lining up with TRBD2. The CDR3 extends over 16 amino acids. Per germline, CDR1 SGDLS and CDR2 YYNGEE. V shed 3 bases, J shed 3 bases, and the junction held 8 bases outside the gene matches.